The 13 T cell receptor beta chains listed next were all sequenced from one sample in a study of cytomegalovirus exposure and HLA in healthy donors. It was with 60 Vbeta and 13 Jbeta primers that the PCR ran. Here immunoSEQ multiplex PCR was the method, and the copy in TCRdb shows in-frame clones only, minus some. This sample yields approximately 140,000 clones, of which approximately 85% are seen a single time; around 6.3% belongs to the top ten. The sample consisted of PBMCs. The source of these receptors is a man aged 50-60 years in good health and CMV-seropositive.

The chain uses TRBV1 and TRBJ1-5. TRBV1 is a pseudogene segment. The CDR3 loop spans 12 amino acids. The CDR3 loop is CTNLRGNQPQHF. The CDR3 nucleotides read TGCACCAACCTACGGGGGAATCAGCCCCAGCATTTT.

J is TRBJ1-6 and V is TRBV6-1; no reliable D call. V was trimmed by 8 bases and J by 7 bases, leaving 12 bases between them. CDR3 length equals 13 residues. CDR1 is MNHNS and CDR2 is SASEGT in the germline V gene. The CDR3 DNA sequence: TGTGCCAGCCTCCTAGCACAAAATTCACCCCTCCACTTT. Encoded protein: CASLLAQNSPLHF.

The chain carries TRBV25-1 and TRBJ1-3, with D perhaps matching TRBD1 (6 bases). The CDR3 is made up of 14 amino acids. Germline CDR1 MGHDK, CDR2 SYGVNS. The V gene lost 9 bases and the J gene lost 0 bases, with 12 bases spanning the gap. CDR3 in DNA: TGTGCCAGTAGTAGGGGGAACTCTGGAAACACCATATATTTT. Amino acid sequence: CASSRGNSGNTIYF.

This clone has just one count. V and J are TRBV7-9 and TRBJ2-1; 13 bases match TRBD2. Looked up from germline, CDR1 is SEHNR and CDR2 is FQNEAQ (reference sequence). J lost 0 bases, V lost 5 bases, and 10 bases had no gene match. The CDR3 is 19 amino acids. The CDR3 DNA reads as TGTGCCAGCAGCCCAAGACTAGCGGGAGGCCTCAGCTCCTACAATGAGCAGTTCTTC. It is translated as CASSPRLAGGLSSYNEQFF.

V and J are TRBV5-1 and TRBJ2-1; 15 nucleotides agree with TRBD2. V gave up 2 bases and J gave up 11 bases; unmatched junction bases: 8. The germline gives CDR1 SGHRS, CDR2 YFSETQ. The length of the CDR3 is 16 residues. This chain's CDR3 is CASSFPGTSGRRKQFF. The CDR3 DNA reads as TGCGCCAGCAGCTTCCCCGGGACTAGCGGGAGGCGAAAGCAGTTCTTC.

The CDR3 DNA sequence: TGTGCCAGCAGTGAAGGTGGTAGCGGGATTGAGCAGTTCTTC. This codes for CASSEGGSGIEQFF. This sequence joins TRBV6-1 and TRBJ2-1; 8 nucleotides line up with TRBD2. Germline CDR1 MNHNS, CDR2 SASEGT. The CDR3 length is 14 residues. With 1 base clipped from V and 9 bases from J, the junction kept 5 bases outside the gene matches.

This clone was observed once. The CDR3 DNA reads as TGCAGCGTGAGGACAGGTCTCACAGATACGCAGTATTTT. Encoded protein: CSVRTGLTDTQYF. The chain couples TRBV29-1 to TRBJ2-3, with 7 positions matching TRBD1. V lost 6 bases and J lost 2; bases outside the gene matches: 5. The CDR3 is made up of 13 amino acids. Germline V gene lookup returns CDR1 SQVTM and CDR2 ANQGSEA.

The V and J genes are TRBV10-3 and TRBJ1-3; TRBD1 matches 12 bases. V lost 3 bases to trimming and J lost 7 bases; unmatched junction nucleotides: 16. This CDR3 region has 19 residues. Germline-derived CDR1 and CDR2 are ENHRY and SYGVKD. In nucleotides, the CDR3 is TGTGCCATCAGTGAACGGGACAGGGGGCGAGGGGTGTCCGGGAACACCATATATTTT. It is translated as CAISERDRGRGVSGNTIYF.

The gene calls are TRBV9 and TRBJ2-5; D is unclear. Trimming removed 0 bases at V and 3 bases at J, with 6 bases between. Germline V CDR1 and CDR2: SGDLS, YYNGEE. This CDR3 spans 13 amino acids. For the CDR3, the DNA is TGTGCCAGCAGCGTAGGGGCAAAAGAGACCCAGTACTTC. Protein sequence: CASSVGAKETQYF.

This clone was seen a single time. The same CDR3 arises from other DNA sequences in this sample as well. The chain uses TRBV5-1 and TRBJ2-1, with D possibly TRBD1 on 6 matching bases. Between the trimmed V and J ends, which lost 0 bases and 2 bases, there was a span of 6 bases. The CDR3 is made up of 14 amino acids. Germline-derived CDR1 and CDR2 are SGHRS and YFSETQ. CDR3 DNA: TGCGCCAGCAGCTTGGGGGACACCTACAATGAGCAGTTCTTC. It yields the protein CASSLGDTYNEQFF. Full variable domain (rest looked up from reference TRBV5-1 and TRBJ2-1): KAGVTQTPRYLIKTRGQQVTLSCSPISGHRSVSWYQQTPGQGLQFLFEYFSETQRNKGNFPGRFSGRQFSNSRSEMNVSTLELGDSALYLCASSLGDTYNEQFFGPGTRLTVL.

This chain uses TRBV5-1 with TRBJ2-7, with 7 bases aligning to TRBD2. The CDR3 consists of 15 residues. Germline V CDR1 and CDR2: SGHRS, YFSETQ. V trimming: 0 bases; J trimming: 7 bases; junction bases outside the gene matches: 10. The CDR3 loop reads CASSLASGGPWEQYF. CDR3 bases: TGCGCCAGCAGCTTGGCGTCGGGAGGCCCCTGGGAGCAGTACTTC.

The CDR3 loop reads CASRPTGGGYEQYF. The CDR3, as DNA: TGTGCCAGCCGCCCGACAGGGGGAGGCTACGAGCAGTACTTC. V gene TRBV28 combines with J gene TRBJ2-7; TRBD1 agrees at 9 bases. This CDR3 is built from 14 residues. The V segment lost 8 bases and the J segment 3 bases; nucleotides outside the gene matches: 8. Germline CDR1 is MDHEN and CDR2 is SYDVKM.

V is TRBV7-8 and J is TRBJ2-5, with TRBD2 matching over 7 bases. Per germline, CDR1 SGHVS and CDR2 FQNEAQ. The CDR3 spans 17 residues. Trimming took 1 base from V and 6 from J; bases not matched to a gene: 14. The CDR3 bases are TGTGCCAGCAGCTTAGGGGGAAGCGGGGAGTATAGAAAGACCCAGTACTTC. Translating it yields CASSLGGSGEYRKTQYF.